This entry lists 17 T cell receptor beta chains sequenced from one sample in a study of T cells in Graves' hyperthyroidism and ophthalmopathy. TCR beta CDR3 regions were amplified from RNA. During a first-round RT-PCR of the TCR CDR3, the HTBI primer set was used. In TCRdb, the multiplex PCR reads were re-called with MiXCR into one record per CDR3 protein. The sample records about 420,000 distinct CDR3 sequences, approximately 14% being singletons. Sequenced input: blood. The receptors stem from a woman younger than 35 with Graves' hyperthyroidism.

V gene TRBV27 combines with J gene TRBJ2-1, with D maybe TRBD2 (7 bases). The V and J ends lost 3 bases and 9 bases respectively, with 18 bases between them. Per germline, CDR1 MNHEY and CDR2 SMNVEV (reference sequence). The CDR3 is 15 residues long. For the CDR3, the DNA is TGTGCCAGCAGTTTGACGAGGGGGGGACGTAGTGAGCAGTTCTTC. It yields the protein CASSLTRGGRSEQFF.

At least ten counts were recorded for this clonotype. The rearrangement uses TRBV28 and TRBJ1-6; 9 positions agree with TRBD1. After removal of 6 bases from V and 10 bases from J, the junction contained 7 bases not matched to a gene. This CDR3 contains 14 residues. The germline gives CDR1 MDHEN, CDR2 SYDVKM. This chain's CDR3 is CASRSGQGGSPLHF. CDR3 DNA: TGTGCCAGCAGGTCGGGACAGGGTGGGTCACCCCTCCACTTT.

The V gene is TRBV27, the J gene TRBJ2-1; D uncertain. The germline gives CDR1 MNHEY, CDR2 SMNVEV (reference sequence). CDR3 size: 13 residues. V lost 2 bases and J lost 10, with 12 bases in between. CDR3: CASSLAYPWEQFF. DNA of the CDR3: TGTGCCAGCAGTTTAGCTTATCCTTGGGAGCAGTTCTTC.

This clonotype occurred many times. The chain is built from TRBV15 and TRBJ2-7; D gene uncertain. V gave up 1 base and J gave up 1 base, with 17 bases separating them. The CDR3 runs to 17 residues. Germline CDR1 is LNHNV and CDR2 is YYDKDF (reference sequence). The CDR3 loop is CATSRVGGPFPSYEQYF. CDR3 coding DNA: TGTGCCACCAGCAGAGTCGGCGGACCATTTCCTTCCTACGAGCAGTACTTC. Drawing the rest from reference TRBV15 and TRBJ2-7, the complete variable domain is DAMVIQNPRYQVTQFGKPVTLSCSQTLNHNVMYWYQQKSSQAPKLLFHYYDKDFNNEADTPDNFQSRRPNTSFCFLDIRSPGLGDTAMYLCATSRVGGPFPSYEQYFGPGTRLTVT.

This clonotype occurred many times. This chain joins TRBV3-1 and TRBJ2-5; the D gene is possibly TRBD2 (6 bases). The V end lost 4 bases, the J end lost 7 bases, and 16 bases lay between the germline ends. The CDR3 runs 14 residues. Germline lookup yields CDR1 LGHDT and CDR2 YNNKEL (reference sequence). The CDR3 protein is CASSPATRRGTQYF. DNA for the CDR3: TGTGCCAGCAGCCCCGCGACCCGGCGGGGGACCCAGTACTTC.

This clonotype has just a few counts. This chain joins TRBV5-6 and TRBJ1-2; no definite D call. The CDR3 runs 14 residues. Trimming left V 1 base short and J 4 bases short, with 11 bases between. Germline loops: CDR1 SGHDT, CDR2 YYEEEE. The DNA for the CDR3 is TGTGCCAGCAGCTTGTTAGGGCCTGGCTATGGCTACACCTTC. Its translation is CASSLLGPGYGYTF. Together with reference TRBV5-6 and TRBJ1-2, the CDR3 gives the full variable domain: DAGVTQSPTHLIKTRGQQVTLRCSPKSGHDTVSWYQQALGQGPQFIFQYYEEEERQRGNFPDRFSGHQFPNYSSELNVNALLLGDSALYLCASSLLGPGYGYTFGSGTRLTVV.

A few counts support this clonotype. The V call is TRBV19, the J call TRBJ1-1; TRBD1 is a possible D gene (5 bases). V lost 3 bases to trimming and J lost 4 bases, with 9 bases between them. The CDR3 has 13 amino acids. Germline assignment: CDR1 LNHDA and CDR2 SQIVND (reference sequence). This CDR3 reads CASSIAGRTEAFF. The CDR3 DNA is TGTGCCAGTAGTATCGCGGGGCGCACTGAAGCTTTCTTT.

V is TRBV9 and J is TRBJ2-2, with D perhaps TRBD1 or TRBD2 (5 bases each). Trimming stripped 3 bases from V and 4 bases from J, with 10 bases between. The germline V gene has CDR1 SGDLS and CDR2 YYNGEE. There are 14 residues in the CDR3. Here the CDR3 DNA reads TGTGCCAGCAGCGGAGGGACGGGCACCGGGGAGCTGTTTTTT. This sequence encodes CASSGGTGTGELFF.

This clonotype occurred many times. V is TRBV18 and J is TRBJ1-1; D gene ambiguous. The CDR3 contains 14 residues. Germline V gene data show CDR1 as KGHSH and CDR2 as LQKENI. Between the trimmed V and J ends, which lost 0 bases and 2 bases, there was a span of 7 bases. CDR3 bases: TGTGCCAGCTCACCACCGGTGGTTAACACTGAAGCTTTCTTT. Protein sequence: CASSPPVVNTEAFF.

The sample holds many counts of this clonotype. The rearrangement links TRBV28 to TRBJ1-5, with D possibly TRBD1 on 6 matching bases. Trimming shortened V by 3 bases and J by 3 bases, and 15 bases separated the two germline ends. The CDR3 contains 16 residues. Germline V gene lookup returns CDR1 MDHEN and CDR2 SYDVKM. CDR3 amino acids: CASSFPDSRYNQPQHF. The CDR3 DNA reads as TGTGCCAGCAGTTTCCCGGACAGCCGTTACAATCAGCCCCAGCATTTT.

This rearrangement joins TRBV7-9 to TRBJ2-7, with 7 bases that match TRBD2. J lost 9 bases, V lost 1 base, and 12 bases had no gene match. CDR1 is SEHNR and CDR2 is FQNEAQ in the germline V gene (reference sequence). The CDR3 has 15 residues. The CDR3, as DNA: TGTGCCAGCAGCTTAGAGGGCGGGGGAGTACGGGCGCAGTACTTC. Translation: CASSLEGGGVRAQYF.

Ten or more counts support this clonotype. V and J are TRBV7-6 and TRBJ2-1; 9 bases match TRBD2. Germline assignment: CDR1 SGHVS and CDR2 FNYEAQ. CDR3 size: 16 residues. Trimming removed 1 base from V and 4 bases from J; junction bases left unmatched: 5. CDR3 region: CASSLGRGGNYNEQFF. CDR3 sequence (DNA): TGTGCCAGCAGCTTAGGGCGGGGGGGCAATTACAATGAGCAGTTCTTC. Full variable domain (remainder filled in from reference TRBV7-6 and TRBJ2-1): GAGVSQSPRYKVTKRGQDVALRCDPISGHVSLYWYRQALGQGPEFLTYFNYEAQQDKSGLPNDRFSAERPEGSISTLTIQRTEQRDSAMYRCASSLGRGGNYNEQFFGPGTRLTVL.

The V gene is TRBV10-3, the J gene TRBJ2-3, with 12 positions matching TRBD2. CDR1 and CDR2 from the germline V gene are ENHRY and SYGVKD. Trimming removed 6 bases from V and 0 bases from J; junction bases left unmatched: 4. The CDR3 has 16 residues. The CDR3 DNA reads as TGTGCCATCAGGACTAGCGGGGGCGGGAGCACAGATACGCAGTATTTT. This gives the protein CAIRTSGGGSTDTQYF.

In its sample, this clonotype was seen once. V gene TRBV28 combines with J gene TRBJ2-7, with 9 bases matching TRBD2. Trimming at V came to 5 bases and at J to 1 base, leaving 12 bases not matched to a gene. Germline assignment: CDR1 MDHEN and CDR2 SYDVKM. This CDR3 is 17 amino acids long. Here the CDR3 reads CASSPIPSGTASYEQYF. The CDR3 region has the DNA TGTGCCAGCAGTCCGATACCTAGCGGGACGGCTTCCTACGAGCAGTACTTC.

This clonotype was seen a single time. A much larger clone differs by one base, so this may be a read error. This rearrangement joins TRBV7-9 to TRBJ2-1; D gene uncertain. CDR1 SEHNR and CDR2 FQNEAQ come from the germline V gene (reference sequence). The length of the CDR3 is 13 residues. The CDR3 DNA follows: TGTGCCGGCAGCTCACCGCTCGAGTTAGAGCAGTTCTTC. Protein sequence: CAGSSPLELEQFF.

This clonotype was recorded a few times. This rearrangement joins TRBV6-2 or TRBV6-3 to TRBJ2-1; 7 bases match TRBD1. The germline V gene has CDR1 MNHEY and CDR2 SVGEGT. The CDR3 runs to 15 residues. V trimming: 0 bases; J trimming: 4 bases; junction bases outside the gene matches: 3. In DNA, the CDR3 is TGTGCCAGCAGTTACTCGGGGACAGCTTACAATGAGCAGTTCTTC. It codes for CASSYSGTAYNEQFF.

This clonotype was observed many times. The genes are TRBV7-2 and TRBJ1-4, with D perhaps matching TRBD1 (5 bases). The V end lost 1 base, the J end lost 3 bases, and 6 bases lay between the germline ends. The germline V gene encodes CDR1 SGHTA and CDR2 FQGNSA. The CDR3 runs 14 residues. CDR3 sequence (DNA): TGTGCCAGCAGCTTAGGGGGGGCTAATGAAAAACTGTTTTTT. It yields the protein CASSLGGANEKLFF.